Described below is a single T cell receptor beta chain sequence and its context. The CDR3 is 13 residues long. Germline-derived CDR1 and CDR2 are SGHRS and YFSETQ. J gave up 8 bases and V 4 bases, and 8 bases lay outside the gene matches. The source of the sample is a study of T cell changes during pregnancy in multiple sclerosis. Sequencing used immunoSEQ multiplex PCR; TCRdb keeps in-frame clones, though not all of them. The data contain tens of thousands of clones, 90% to 95% of them singletons. This clonotype was sampled from a female donor with multiple sclerosis, enrolled in a pregnancy study. The material was peripheral blood, obtained in the first trimester of pregnancy. V and J are TRBV5-1 and TRBJ1-1, with 7 bases identical to TRBD1. CDR3 in amino acids: CASSVDRLNEAFF. CDR3 DNA sequence: TGCGCCAGCAGCGTGGACAGGCTGAACGAAGCTTTCTTT. Using reference TRBV5-1 and TRBJ1-1 for the parts outside the CDR3, the full variable domain is KAGVTQTPRYLIKTRGQQVTLSCSPISGHRSVSWYQQTPGQGLQFLFEYFSETQRNKGNFPGRFSGRQFSNSRSEMNVSTLELGDSALYLCASSVDRLNEAFFGQGTRLTVV.